The 23 T cell receptor beta chains presented below share a single source sample, sequenced in a study of control samples from healthy donors and cancer patients. This table comes from immunoSEQ multiplex PCR, and its TCRdb copy is limited to in-frame clones, with some not included. This sample has about 150,000 clones, with approximately 94% found just once. The sequenced sample consisted of blood. The receptors derive from a man aged 35-49 years in good health.

The rearrangement uses TRBV6-5 and TRBJ1-5; D may be TRBD1 (5 bases). Germline V lookup: CDR1 MNHEY, CDR2 SVGAGI. Between the trimmed V and J ends, which lost 7 bases and 1 base, there was a span of 14 bases. The CDR3 contains 15 residues. CDR3 DNA: TGTGCCAGCAATCAAGACAGTGGCAGCAATCAGCCCCAGCATTTT. Its translation is CASNQDSGSNQPQHF.

This chain joins TRBV5-1 and TRBJ1-2; D may be TRBD1 (6 bases). The CDR3 contains 13 residues. In germline, CDR1 is SGHRS, CDR2 YFSETQ. Trimming stripped 4 bases from V and 8 bases from J, with 15 bases between. The DNA for the CDR3 is TGCGCCAGCAGCCTAGGAGGACAGCGGGGCTACACCTTC. This gives the protein CASSLGGQRGYTF.

This clone was observed a single time. The chain combines TRBV30 with TRBJ2-1, with TRBD2 identical over 9 bases. The germline CDR1 and CDR2 sequences are GTSNPN and SVGIG (reference sequence). The CDR3 loop spans 13 amino acids. V dropped 7 bases and J dropped 2; count of bases not matched to a gene: 3. This CDR3 reads CASSSGAYNEQFF. The CDR3 bases are TGTGCCTCTTCTAGCGGGGCCTACAATGAGCAGTTCTTC.

V and J are TRBV27 and TRBJ2-5; D is perhaps TRBD2 (6 bases). The germline CDR1 and CDR2 sequences are MNHEY and SMNVEV (reference sequence). Trimming left V 1 base short and J 2 bases short, with 8 bases between. CDR3 size: 14 residues. The chain's CDR3 is CASSLYGGQETQYF. For the CDR3, the DNA is TGTGCCAGCAGTTTATACGGGGGACAAGAGACCCAGTACTTC.

This rearrangement joins TRBV27 to TRBJ2-3; no firm D call. Germline CDR1 and CDR2: MNHEY and SMNVEV (reference sequence). Trimming took 4 bases from V and 0 from J, leaving 8 bases between them. The CDR3 is 14 amino acids. CDR3 bases: TGTGCCAGCAGTTCGTACTCTAGCACAGATACGCAGTATTTT. Its translation: CASSSYSSTDTQYF.

The V and J genes are TRBV19 and TRBJ1-3; D remains unclear. Germline V CDR1 and CDR2: LNHDA, SQIVND (reference sequence). There are 15 residues in the CDR3. V lost 1 base and J lost 0, with 7 bases in between. CDR3 nucleotide sequence: TGTGCCAGTAGTATAGCCCACGGCTCTGGAAACACCATATATTTT. Protein product: CASSIAHGSGNTIYF.

The CDR3 DNA follows: TGTGCCTGGAAACCCCCCTGGGAGGGGCGTGGGGAGCTGTTTTTT. This translates into CAWKPPWEGRGELFF. The rearrangement joins TRBV30 to TRBJ2-2; TRBD2 matches at 7 bases. Looked up from germline, CDR1 is GTSNPN and CDR2 is SVGIG (reference sequence). V shed 4 bases and J 8 bases; nucleotides not matched to a gene: 13. The CDR3 sequence is 15 residues long. The whole variable domain, filled in from reference TRBV30 and TRBJ2-2, reads SQTIHQWPATLVQPVGSPLSLECTVEGTSNPNLYWYRQAAGRGLQLLFYSVGIGQISSEVPQNLSASRPQDRQFILSSKKLLLSDSGFYLCAWKPPWEGRGELFFGEGSRLTVL.

DNA of the CDR3: TGTGCCAGCAGCCCTCCCGGGACACTCTATGGCTACACCTTC. Translation: CASSPPGTLYGYTF. This chain uses TRBV5-6 with TRBJ1-2, with D maybe TRBD1 (6 bases). The CDR3 runs to 14 residues. Per germline, CDR1 SGHDT and CDR2 YYEEEE. V was trimmed by 4 bases and J by 4 bases, leaving 14 bases between them.

The gene calls are TRBV27 and TRBJ1-2, with 12 bases aligning to TRBD1. Germline loops: CDR1 MNHEY, CDR2 SMNVEV (reference sequence). Trimming cost V 5 bases and J 8 bases; bases outside gene matches: 12. CDR3 size: 16 residues. CDR3 amino acids: CASSQSGTGGWGGYTF. DNA of the CDR3: TGTGCCAGCAGTCAGTCCGGGACAGGGGGCTGGGGGGGCTACACCTTC.

This sequence joins TRBV25-1 and TRBJ2-2, with 7 nucleotides matching TRBD1. The CDR3 is 16 residues long. CDR1 and CDR2 from the germline V gene are MGHDK and SYGVNS. Trimming removed 5 bases from V and 0 bases from J; junction bases left unmatched: 6. The CDR3 DNA sequence: TGTGCCAGCAGTACCCTGGGACAGCCGAACACCGGGGAGCTGTTTTTT. Encoded protein: CASSTLGQPNTGELFF.

The V and J genes are TRBV5-6 and TRBJ1-5; possibly TRBD1 for D (5 bases). V was clipped by 4 bases and J by 1 base, with 9 bases between them. This CDR3 has 14 amino acids. The germline V gene has CDR1 SGHDT and CDR2 YYEEEE. The CDR3 sequence is CASSQGPSNQPQHF. The CDR3 bases are TGTGCCAGCAGCCAGGGACCAAGCAATCAGCCCCAGCATTTT.

The chain combines TRBV24-1 with TRBJ2-2; weak D call: TRBD1 (5 bases). V dropped 5 bases and J dropped 7 bases, with 13 bases sitting between them. Germline V gene lookup returns CDR1 KGHDR and CDR2 SFDVKD. The CDR3 totals 14 residues. The CDR3 reads CATSVPGRSGELFF. Written as DNA, the CDR3 is TGTGCCACCAGTGTCCCAGGGCGTAGCGGGGAGCTGTTTTTT.

The V and J genes are TRBV19 and TRBJ2-3, with D possibly matching TRBD2 (7 bases). This CDR3 contains 16 residues. Trimming cost V 6 bases and J 5 bases, with 21 bases left between them. Per germline, CDR1 LNHDA and CDR2 SQIVND (reference sequence). The chain's CDR3 is CASSPKVPGGRDTQYF. DNA for the CDR3: TGTGCCAGTAGCCCTAAGGTGCCGGGGGGCCGAGATACGCAGTATTTT.

The rearrangement links TRBV6-5 to TRBJ2-3; TRBD1 might be the D (5 bases). Germline V gene lookup returns CDR1 MNHEY and CDR2 SVGAGI. The CDR3 has 15 residues. With 6 bases removed from V and 2 bases from J, the gap between germline ends came to 15 bases. The CDR3 is CASSDLTAFTDTQYF. The CDR3 bases are TGTGCCAGCAGCGACTTGACAGCTTTCACAGATACGCAGTATTTT.

The CDR3 sequence: CASLDRGLGTEAFF. The CDR3 DNA sequence: TGTGCCAGCTTGGACAGGGGACTAGGCACTGAAGCTTTCTTT. The chain joins TRBV6-5 to TRBJ1-1, with 9 bases lining up with TRBD1. The CDR3 has 14 amino acids. After removal of 8 bases from V and 4 bases from J, the junction contained 8 bases not matched to a gene. Germline V lookup: CDR1 MNHEY, CDR2 SVGAGI.

The V call is TRBV5-1, the J call TRBJ2-3; 12 nucleotides agree with TRBD2. CDR3 length: 16 residues. Trimming removed 3 bases from V and 3 bases from J; junction bases left unmatched: 5. The germline V gene has CDR1 SGHRS and CDR2 YFSETQ. The CDR3 nucleotides read TGCGCCAGCAGCTGGACTAGCGGGGCTGGGACAGATACGCAGTATTTT. Translating it yields CASSWTSGAGTDTQYF. Using reference TRBV5-1 and TRBJ2-3 for the parts outside the CDR3, the full variable domain is KAGVTQTPRYLIKTRGQQVTLSCSPISGHRSVSWYQQTPGQGLQFLFEYFSETQRNKGNFPGRFSGRQFSNSRSEMNVSTLELGDSALYLCASSWTSGAGTDTQYFGPGTRLTVL.

This clone was recorded once. The chain couples TRBV27 to TRBJ2-2; D possibly corresponds to TRBD1 (6 bases). CDR1 is MNHEY and CDR2 is SMNVEV in the germline V gene (reference sequence). The CDR3 length is 16 residues. Trimming took off 1 base at V and 5 bases at J, with 14 bases between the two ends. The CDR3 region has the DNA TGTGCCAGCAGTTTATTTGGGGTAGGGGGAACCGGGGAGCTGTTTTTT. Translating gives CASSLFGVGGTGELFF.

The chain uses TRBV30 and TRBJ1-5; D not certain. The CDR3 runs to 13 residues. The V gene's germline CDR1 is GTSNPN and CDR2 SVGIG (reference sequence). V was cut by 2 bases and J by 7 bases, with 12 bases left in between. The CDR3 DNA is TGTGCCTGGAGTAGGGCACTGGACCAGCCCCAGCATTTT. Translation: CAWSRALDQPQHF.

This chain uses TRBV5-4 with TRBJ1-2; 10 positions match TRBD1. V dropped 0 bases and J dropped 3; count of bases not matched to a gene: 5. In germline, CDR1 is SGHNT, CDR2 YYREEE (reference sequence). The CDR3 length is 16 residues. The CDR3 bases are TGTGCCAGCAGCTTGGCCAGACAGGGGGCGGACTATGGCTACACCTTC. Its translation is CASSLARQGADYGYTF.

The table lists this clone with a few counts. At one end the junction does not follow the germline gene, possibly because of a read error. V is TRBV7-9 and J is TRBJ2-7; tentatively, D is TRBD1 or TRBD2 (5 bases each). Germline V gene lookup returns CDR1 SEHNR and CDR2 FQNEAQ (reference sequence). The CDR3 is 15 amino acids. The CDR3 DNA is TGTGCCAGCAGCCTAGCCGGGGCGCAGAGCCGCGAGCAGTACTTC. Residues: CASSLAGAQSREQYF. The variable domain in full, with the rest retrieved from reference TRBV7-9 and TRBJ2-7, is DTGVSQNPRHKITKRGQNVTFRCDPISEHNRLYWYRQTLGQGPEFLTYFQNEAQLEKSRLLSDRFSAERPKGSFSTLEIQRTEQGDSAMYLCASSLAGAQSREQYFGPGTRLTVT.

The chain combines TRBV6-5 with TRBJ1-1; the D is unclear. Trimming stripped 0 bases from V and 2 bases from J, with 4 bases between. Germline values: CDR1 MNHEY, CDR2 SVGAGI. CDR3 length: 13 residues. In DNA, the CDR3 is TGTGCCAGCAGTTACTCGGCTAACACTGAAGCTTTCTTT. This sequence encodes CASSYSANTEAFF.

The chain recombines TRBV5-4 with TRBJ1-1; TRBD1 matches at 7 bases. V dropped 3 bases and J dropped 1; count of bases not matched to a gene: 9. Germline V CDR1 and CDR2: SGHNT, YYREEE (reference sequence). This CDR3 region has 16 residues. CDR3 loop: CASSSEGARRNTEAFF. CDR3 nucleotides: TGTGCCAGCAGCTCGGAGGGGGCGCGGAGGAACACTGAAGCTTTCTTT.

The J gene is TRBJ2-3, the V gene TRBV5-4; 9 bases are a match to TRBD2. The CDR3 has 17 residues. The V segment lost 0 bases and the J segment 2 bases; nucleotides outside the gene matches: 7. Germline CDR1 reads SGHNT; CDR2 reads YYREEE (reference sequence). The CDR3 DNA is TGTGCCAGCAGCTTGGTTCGCGGGGGGGCCTACACAGATACGCAGTATTTT. Translated: CASSLVRGGAYTDTQYF.